This T cell receptor beta chain was identified in a study of CD8+CD57+ T cells in acquired aplastic anemia. Individuals selected for sequencing had exhibited CD8+CD57+ cell expansion on flow cytometry. Genomic DNA, serving as template, underwent TCR beta VDJ and CDR3 profiling. TCRdb independently ran MiXCR on the reads; one entry per CDR3 protein. The sample carries about 190,000 distinct CDR3 sequences, around 45% recorded once. The V and J ends lost 3 bases and 5 bases respectively, with 7 bases between them. This CDR3 has 12 amino acids. The germline gives CDR1 LNHDA, CDR2 SQIVND (reference sequence).

The TCR comes from a human donor with aplastic anemia. Sequenced: sorted CD4+, CD8+, or CD8+CD57+ T cells (not recorded which) from PBMCs. The V call is TRBV19, the J call TRBJ1-1, with D maybe TRBD1 (5 bases). The CDR3 nucleotides are TGTGCCAGTAGTATGGGGGGGACTGAAGCTTTCTTT. Translating it yields CASSMGGTEAFF.